These 32 T cell receptor beta chains share one sample of origin, sequenced in a study of CD8 T cells in ankylosing spondylitis. TCRdb used MiXCR to reprocess the 5' RACE reads, holding one entry per CDR3 protein. The repertoire consists of about 92,000 distinct CDR3 sequences, with approximately 9% occurring once and the leading ten covering roughly 5.6%. Sequenced sample: blood, either unsorted or a sorted T cell fraction (not recorded which). The source of these receptors is a male donor with ankylosing spondylitis or in good health (not recorded which).

J is TRBJ2-7 and V is TRBV23-1, with TRBD2 matching over 8 bases. TRBV23-1 is annotated as an ORF whose role is uncertain. Unmatched junction bases numbered 7, after V lost 0 bases and J lost 3 bases. This CDR3 has 16 amino acids. The CDR3 coding sequence is TGCGCCAGCAGTCAATCTCCGGGGGGGGGCAGCTACGAGCAGTACTTC. Translating gives CASSQSPGGGSYEQYF.

This clonotype was seen many times. V is TRBV3-1 and J is TRBJ1-1; tentative D call: TRBD1 (5 bases). This CDR3 has 15 amino acids. V was pared by 0 bases and J by 5 bases, with 13 bases between. Per the germline V gene, CDR1 is LGHDT and CDR2 is YNNKEL (reference sequence). CDR3 DNA: TGTGCCAGCAGCCAAGAGTCAGGGCGGGGGACTGAAGCTTTCTTT. This codes for CASSQESGRGTEAFF.

This clonotype was counted only a few times. This rearrangement joins TRBV7-9 to TRBJ1-3; D gene uncertain. The germline V gene encodes CDR1 SEHNR and CDR2 FQNEAQ (reference sequence). The V end lost 7 bases, the J end lost 2 bases, and 12 bases lay between the germline ends. CDR3 length: 14 amino acids. CDR3 sequence reads: CASIRPRPGNTIYF. The CDR3, as DNA: TGTGCCAGCATACGTCCACGGCCTGGAAACACCATATATTTT.

Many counts were recorded for this clonotype. The J gene is TRBJ2-2, the V gene TRBV20-1, with D perhaps TRBD2 (6 bases). Trimming left V 2 bases short and J 0 bases short, with 7 bases between. CDR3 size: 14 residues. The germline gives CDR1 DFQATT, CDR2 SNEGSKA (reference sequence). CDR3 bases: TGCAGTGCTAGACTAGCGTCGAACACCGGGGAGCTGTTTTTT. Translated, it gives CSARLASNTGELFF.

As to this clonotype: This may arise from a read error, as a much more abundant clone is one base away. The chain employs TRBV12-3 or TRBV12-4 and TRBJ1-5, with D hard to call. The CDR3 is 11 residues long. V gave up 10 bases and J gave up 3 bases, with 7 bases separating them. CDR3 nucleotide sequence: TGTGCCAACAGCCACAATCAGCCCCAGCATTTT. Amino acids: CANSHNQPQHF.

V usage is TRBV10-3 and J usage is TRBJ2-5; D is uncertain. CDR3 length: 16 amino acids. Germline values: CDR1 ENHRY, CDR2 SYGVKD. V lost 1 base and J 1 base, leaving 13 bases between the germline ends. The CDR3 region is CAISEFSVSLQETQYF. CDR3 nucleotides: TGTGCCATCAGTGAGTTCAGTGTAAGCCTCCAAGAGACCCAGTACTTC.

This clonotype was counted many times. V and J are TRBV12-3 or TRBV12-4 and TRBJ2-7, with D possibly TRBD1 on 5 matching bases. The CDR3 spans 14 residues. V was trimmed by 3 bases and J by 5 bases, leaving 14 bases between them. The CDR3 loop is CASSFGQGLDEQYF. In DNA, the CDR3 is TGTGCCAGCAGTTTCGGGCAGGGCTTAGACGAGCAGTACTTC.

The chain employs TRBV14 and TRBJ2-5; D call uncertain. Germline CDR1 and CDR2: SGHDN and FVKESK. With 4 bases removed from V and 3 bases from J, the gap between germline ends came to 3 bases. The CDR3 loop spans 11 amino acids. CDR3 protein: CASSREETQYF. Here the CDR3 DNA reads TGTGCCAGCAGCCGGGAAGAGACCCAGTACTTC.

This clonotype was counted between two and nine times. J is TRBJ2-7 and V is TRBV19; D assignment may be TRBD1 or TRBD2 (5 bases each). V shed 2 bases and J shed 2 bases, with 7 bases lying between them. This CDR3 is 13 amino acids long. CDR1 and CDR2 from the germline V gene are LNHDA and SQIVND (reference sequence). Here the CDR3 DNA reads TGTGCCAGTAGTATACGGGACGCCTACGAGCAGTACTTC. Residues: CASSIRDAYEQYF.

This clonotype was found many times. The V and J genes are TRBV12-3 or TRBV12-4 and TRBJ1-5, with D possibly being TRBD1 (5 bases). CDR3 length equals 14 residues. V was pared by 9 bases and J by 4 bases, with 16 bases between. CDR3 amino acids: CASVKGIRNQPQHF. CDR3 nucleotides: TGTGCCAGTGTGAAGGGGATTAGAAATCAGCCCCAGCATTTT.

This clonotype was detected many times. The chain links TRBV29-1 to TRBJ2-4; 11 bases fit TRBD1. There are 15 residues in the CDR3. Trimming at V came to 6 bases and at J to 0 bases, leaving 4 bases not matched to a gene. Germline CDR1 reads SQVTM; CDR2 reads ANQGSEA. This CDR3 reads CSVGDRGLAKNIQYF. CDR3 DNA sequence: TGCAGCGTCGGGGACAGGGGGTTAGCCAAAAACATTCAGTACTTC.

This clonotype was seen repeatedly, ten times or more. This chain links TRBV7-9 with TRBJ2-7, with D possibly being TRBD1 (5 bases). Germline V lookup: CDR1 SEHNR, CDR2 FQNEAQ (reference sequence). Trimming left V 2 bases short and J 1 base short, with 15 bases between. The CDR3 spans 16 residues. The chain's CDR3 is CASSLSRGVLSYEQYF. As DNA, the CDR3 is TGTGCCAGCAGCTTATCTAGGGGCGTTCTTTCCTACGAGCAGTACTTC.

This clonotype was counted at least ten times. The chain couples TRBV19 to TRBJ2-1, with D possibly being TRBD1 or TRBD2 (5 bases each). CDR3 length: 13 residues. Germline V gene sequence: CDR1 LNHDA, CDR2 SQIVND (reference sequence). Trimming removed 7 bases at V and 7 bases at J, with 14 bases between. The CDR3 DNA follows: TGTGCCAGTATGGGACGGTTGGGGAATGAGCAGTTCTTC. Translation: CASMGRLGNEQFF. The full variable domain, rest sourced from reference TRBV19 and TRBJ2-1, is DGGITQSPKYLFRKEGQNVTLSCEQNLNHDAMYWYRQDPGQGLRLIYYSQIVNDFQKGDIAEGYSVSREKKESFPLTVTSAQKNPTAFYLCASMGRLGNEQFFGPGTRLTVL.

This chain links TRBV28 with TRBJ1-2, with 7 bases that match TRBD1. Germline assignment: CDR1 MDHEN and CDR2 SYDVKM. V dropped 1 base and J dropped 0; count of bases not matched to a gene: 11. The CDR3 sequence is 18 residues long. CDR3 DNA sequence: TGTGCCAGCAGTTTATTAAGTCCGACAGGGAGAGCTAACTATGGCTACACCTTC. This gives the protein CASSLLSPTGRANYGYTF.

This clonotype was seen a few times. V usage is TRBV6-5 and J usage is TRBJ2-7; 7 positions agree with TRBD1. Germline trimming cut 2 bases from V and 4 bases from J; bases unmatched to any gene: 11. Germline V gene data show CDR1 as MNHEY and CDR2 as SVGAGI. This CDR3 contains 16 residues. This chain's CDR3 is CASSYAGAGTAYEQYF. CDR3 sequence (DNA): TGTGCCAGCAGTTACGCGGGCGCCGGGACAGCATACGAGCAGTACTTC.

This clonotype was counted many times. The J gene is TRBJ2-7, the V gene TRBV28; D unclear. Germline V gene sequence: CDR1 MDHEN, CDR2 SYDVKM. V shed 6 bases and J shed 2 bases, with 8 bases lying between them. CDR3 length equals 12 residues. The CDR3 DNA follows: TGTGCCAGCAGCCCCTATACCTACGAGCAGTACTTC. It yields the protein CASSPYTYEQYF. The whole variable domain, remainder taken from reference TRBV28 and TRBJ2-7, is DVKVTQSSRYLVKRTGEKVFLECVQDMDHENMFWYRQDPGLGLRLIYFSYDVKMKEKGDIPEGYSVSREKKERFSLILESASTNQTSMYLCASSPYTYEQYFGPGTRLTVT.

This clonotype has a count of ten or more. The chain employs TRBV6-5 and TRBJ2-6, with D perhaps TRBD1 (5 bases). CDR3 length equals 18 residues. Trimming left V 0 bases short and J 1 base short, with 13 bases between. The germline V gene encodes CDR1 MNHEY and CDR2 SVGAGI. As DNA, the CDR3 is TGTGCCAGCAGTTACTCCCACAGGTCGCATTCTGGGGCCAACGTCCTGACTTTC. It translates to CASSYSHRSHSGANVLTF.

Many counts were recorded for this clonotype. J is TRBJ2-7 and V is TRBV28; TRBD1 might be the D (5 bases). The germline CDR1 and CDR2 sequences are MDHEN and SYDVKM. V was cut by 5 bases and J by 1 base, with 9 bases left in between. The CDR3 is 13 residues long. CDR3 nucleotides: TGTGCCAGCAGTGAACAGGTTTCCTACGAGCAGTACTTC. As protein: CASSEQVSYEQYF.

This clonotype was counted ten times or more. The chain uses TRBV6-4 and TRBJ2-3; D gene uncertain. The CDR3 loop spans 13 amino acids. CDR1 is MRHNA and CDR2 is SNTAGT in the germline V gene. V dropped 3 bases and J dropped 5 bases, with 9 bases sitting between them. The chain's CDR3 is CASSDGVGDTQYF. The DNA of the CDR3 is TGTGCCAGCAGTGATGGTGTGGGAGATACGCAGTATTTT.

This clonotype has at least ten counts. The chain uses TRBV6-2 or TRBV6-3 and TRBJ1-5, with D possibly TRBD1 on 5 matching bases. The CDR3 totals 14 residues. With 2 bases removed from V and 4 bases from J, the gap between germline ends came to 9 bases. Germline CDR1 reads MNHEY; CDR2 reads SVGEGT. DNA for the CDR3: TGTGCCAGCAGTTACGGGACGCCAAATCAGCCCCAGCATTTT. It is translated as CASSYGTPNQPQHF.

The chain uses TRBV28 and TRBJ1-2; D not resolved. V dropped 6 bases and J dropped 8 bases, with 13 bases sitting between them. This CDR3 is 12 amino acids long. Per germline, CDR1 MDHEN and CDR2 SYDVKM. The CDR3 loop is CASSPGVEGYTF. The CDR3 bases are TGTGCCAGCAGCCCCGGCGTGGAGGGCTACACCTTC.

This clonotype was observed at least ten times. The rearrangement links TRBV6-5 to TRBJ2-2; D gene uncertain. The CDR3 covers 14 residues. Trimming stripped 2 bases from V and 0 bases from J, with 4 bases between. Germline CDR1 MNHEY, CDR2 SVGAGI. The CDR3 sequence: CASSYMANTGELFF. The CDR3 region has the DNA TGTGCCAGCAGTTACATGGCGAACACCGGGGAGCTGTTTTTT.

This clonotype was recorded many times. The V call is TRBV20-1, the J call TRBJ2-3, with 8 bases identical to TRBD2. The CDR3 runs 15 residues. Germline V gene lookup returns CDR1 DFQATT and CDR2 SNEGSKA (reference sequence). The junction had 9 bases not matched to a gene; V was cut back by 3 bases and J by 4 bases. CDR3 protein: CSASGRAGEPDTQYF. The CDR3 nucleotides read TGCAGTGCTAGCGGGAGGGCAGGAGAGCCAGATACGCAGTATTTT.

A few counts support this clonotype. CDR3 protein: CASSPPGAGEQYF. CDR3 DNA: TGTGCCAGCAGCCCACCCGGGGCGGGCGAGCAGTACTTC. This rearrangement joins TRBV7-9 to TRBJ2-7; D may correspond to TRBD1 or TRBD2 (5 bases each). Germline V gene sequence: CDR1 SEHNR, CDR2 FQNEAQ (reference sequence). The CDR3 loop spans 13 amino acids. Between the trimmed V and J ends, which lost 5 bases and 6 bases, there was a span of 14 bases. The full variable domain, completed using reference TRBV7-9 and TRBJ2-7, is DTGVSQNPRHKITKRGQNVTFRCDPISEHNRLYWYRQTLGQGPEFLTYFQNEAQLEKSRLLSDRFSAERPKGSFSTLEIQRTEQGDSAMYLCASSPPGAGEQYFGPGTRLTVT.

This clonotype was counted many times. The V call is TRBV6-1, the J call TRBJ2-1; 8 nucleotides line up with TRBD1. The length of the CDR3 is 15 residues. In germline, CDR1 is MNHNS, CDR2 SASEGT. Trimming took 0 bases from V and 5 from J; bases not matched to a gene: 3. This chain's CDR3 is CASSEAGTGNNEQFF. CDR3 nucleotides: TGTGCCAGCAGTGAAGCGGGGACAGGAAACAATGAGCAGTTCTTC.

This clonotype turned up a few times. The chain employs TRBV7-3 and TRBJ2-2; D perhaps matches TRBD2 (6 bases). CDR1 is SGHTA, CDR2 FQGTGA, per germline. The CDR3 spans 16 residues. V shed 2 bases and J shed 5 bases, with 15 bases lying between them. The CDR3 reads CASSLVGLRSTGELFF. The CDR3 DNA reads TGTGCCAGCAGCTTAGTAGGACTACGATCAACCGGGGAGCTGTTTTTT. The full variable domain, rest sourced from reference TRBV7-3 and TRBJ2-2, is GAGVSQTPSNKVTEKGKYVELRCDPISGHTALYWYRQSLGQGPEFLIYFQGTGAADDSGLPNDRFFAVRPEGSVSTLKIQRTERGDSAVYLCASSLVGLRSTGELFFGEGSRLTVL.

This clonotype was seen many times. The rearrangement links TRBV25-1 to TRBJ2-7; no clear D gene. Trimming left V 2 bases short and J 7 bases short, with 6 bases between. The CDR3 is 11 amino acids. Germline V gene lookup returns CDR1 MGHDK and CDR2 SYGVNS. CDR3 DNA: TGTGCCAGCAGTGAAAGCCGGGAGCAGTACTTC. It codes for CASSESREQYF.

The genes are TRBV20-1 and TRBJ2-5; 7 bases are a match to TRBD1. The germline gives CDR1 DFQATT, CDR2 SNEGSKA (reference sequence). Trimming at V came to 2 bases and at J to 2 bases, leaving 2 bases not matched to a gene. The CDR3 loop spans 13 amino acids. CDR3 sequence: CSARLTGQETQYF. In DNA, the CDR3 is TGCAGTGCTAGACTGACAGGGCAAGAGACCCAGTACTTC.

Many counts were recorded for this clonotype. This chain links TRBV10-3 with TRBJ1-2; D is unclear. Deletions cut 6 bases from V and 3 bases from J, with 11 bases between. This CDR3 region has 13 residues. Looked up from germline, CDR1 is ENHRY and CDR2 is SYGVKD. The CDR3: CAISPRADYGYTF. In nucleotides, the CDR3 is TGTGCCATCAGCCCAAGGGCCGACTATGGCTACACCTTC.

This clonotype was seen at least ten times. This chain links TRBV20-1 with TRBJ1-5; 8 nucleotides match TRBD1. The CDR3 has 15 residues. V was clipped by 2 bases and J by 4 bases; unmatched bases: 7. Germline V CDR1 and CDR2: DFQATT, SNEGSKA (reference sequence). CDR3 sequence: CSARPPTGGNQPQHF. The CDR3 coding sequence is TGCAGTGCTAGACCTCCCACAGGGGGAAATCAGCCCCAGCATTTT.

J is TRBJ1-5 and V is TRBV4-2; possible D gene TRBD1, 6 bases. Germline CDR1 LGHNA, CDR2 YNFKEQ. V was pared by 0 bases and J by 6 bases, with 12 bases between. The CDR3 is 15 amino acids. In DNA form, the CDR3 reads TGTGCCAGCAGCCAAGAGGTGGGGGCGCTTCAGCCCCAGCATTTT. Protein product: CASSQEVGALQPQHF.

This clonotype appeared many times. The rearrangement uses TRBV25-1 and TRBJ2-7, with unresolved D. The V end was cut by 1 base, the J end by 4 bases, with 8 bases between. The CDR3 length is 13 residues. Per the germline V gene, CDR1 is MGHDK and CDR2 is SYGVNS. The CDR3 coding sequence is TGTGCCAGCAGTGAATCTGCGTGGTACGAGCAGTACTTC. Translated: CASSESAWYEQYF.